The present TCR beta chain was sequenced within a study of cytomegalovirus exposure and HLA in healthy donors. Study findings and constraints: In vitro work confirmed that a few CMV-associated chains recognize CMV antigens. TCR beta V segments were, for the most part, productive about 87% or about 30% of the time in an earlier analysis.

V gave up 4 bases and J gave up 5 bases, with 7 bases separating them. Germline-derived CDR1 and CDR2 are SQVTM and ANQGSEA. CDR3 size: 11 residues. The PCR contained 60 Vbeta and 13 Jbeta primers. Some clones are missing from TCRdb's copy, which holds only in-frame ones; the method was immunoSEQ multiplex PCR. The sample records 100,000 to 150,000 clones, about 81% being singletons. Notes on this clone: Its cognate antigen is unknown.

The chain joins TRBV29-1 to TRBJ2-3, with a weak D call TRBD2 (5 bases). The sample consisted of PBMCs. The receptor was derived from a woman between 45 and 65 years old in good health and CMV-seropositive. The CDR3 sequence is CSVGGLDTQYF. DNA for the CDR3: TGCAGCGTTGGCGGGCTAGATACGCAGTATTTT.